The present T cell receptor beta chain was sequenced within a study of T-cell memory formation after mild COVID-19. Study results and limitations: Some clones that responded turned up in pre-infection memory, which suggests that cross-reactive memory joined in. Among clones peaking at day 37 in the second wave, SARS-CoV-2 specificity remained unconfirmed.

Constant-segment-primed 5'RACE gave TCR alpha and TCR beta cDNA libraries with sample barcodes and UMIs. A single record per CDR3 protein comes from TCRdb applying MiXCR to the 5' RACE reads. The data contain around 200,000 distinct CDR3 sequences, approximately 10% of them singletons. Remarks on this clonotype: Antigen specificity is unknown.

The sequencing sample was made of PBMCs or a T cell subset sorted from them (not recorded which). The sequence derives from a man between 18 and 29 years old who had mild COVID-19 (a few samples of this study predate the infection). Cell type and time point are not known.

The CDR3 spells CASSPRVRDTQYF. For the CDR3, the DNA is TGCGCCAGCAGCCCTCGGGTTCGGGATACGCAGTATTTT. The chain has TRBV4-3 and TRBJ2-3; D unresolved. The germline V and J ends were trimmed by 4 bases and 6 bases, with 11 bases remaining between them. From germline, CDR1 is LGHNA and CDR2 YSLEER. The CDR3 consists of 13 residues.